Listed below are T cell receptor beta chains from one sample, sequenced in a study of shared clonotypes between healthy human individuals. The data were produced by immunoSEQ multiplex PCR, yet TCRdb's version contains in-frame clones alone and is incomplete. The sample lists approximately 530,000 clones, 90% to 97% seen once, with approximately 0.062% in the top ten. Sequences were obtained from naive CD4+ T cells sorted from blood. The origin of the receptors is a woman in her thirties in good health. Both conserved end residues are part of each CDR3. The D gene is left open where the match is weak. Only part of the rows carry a size: once, few, many, or a class if the clone is expanded.

. TRBJ2-1 TRBV6-5 TRBD2 TGTGCCAGCAGTTACTCTGTCCTAGCGGGCAACAATGAGCAGTTCTTC CASSYSVLAGNNEQFF
. TRBJ2-2 TRBV7-9 . TGTGCCAGCAGCCCACCGCGGGTGGCGGCGAACACCGGGGAGCTGTTTTTT CASSPPRVAANTGELFF
once TRBJ2-7 TRBV28 TRBD1 TGTGCCAGCAGTTCCACCGGGACAGGGCATTACGAGCAGTACTTC CASSSTGTGHYEQYF
. TRBJ1-5 TRBV6-1 . TGTGCCAGCAGTGAAATGGCGGGACTGGGACAGCCCCAGCATTTT CASSEMAGLGQPQHF
. TRBJ1-5 TRBV11-2 TRBD1 TGTGCCAGCAGCCCCACAGGGGGAAGTCAGCCCCAGCATTTT CASSPTGGSQPQHF
. TRBJ2-1 TRBV4-1 . TGCGCCAGCAGCCAAGTAACTCGGAGCTCCTACAATGAGCAGTTCTTC CASSQVTRSSYNEQFF
once TRBJ2-5 TRBV5-1 . TGCGCCAGCAGCTTGCAACAGGGAGAACAAGAGACCCAGTACTTC CASSLQQGEQETQYF
. TRBJ2-2 TRBV5-1 . TGCGCCAGCAGCTTGTGGGAGTTCACCGGGGAGCTGTTTTTT CASSLWEFTGELFF
. TRBJ2-7 TRBV28 . TGTGCCAGCAGTTCGGGGCTGGTCAACGAGCAGTACTTC CASSSGLVNEQYF
. TRBJ2-7 TRBV19 TRBD2 TGTGCCAGTAACCCTAGCGGGGAGCGGGGGGCCTACGAGCAGTACTTC CASNPSGERGAYEQYF
. TRBJ2-2 TRBV10-2 . TGCGCCAGCAGTGGGTATTCGGGCACCGGGGAGCTGTTTTTT CASSGYSGTGELFF
. TRBJ2-5 TRBV2 . TGTGCCAGCCTCAAATTAAACAGGGGAGGAGAGACCCAGTACTTC CASLKLNRGGETQYF
. TRBJ2-7 TRBV28 . TGTGCCACCCAGACTGGAGCTAGAGAGCAGTACTTC CATQTGAREQYF
. TRBJ2-3 TRBV5-1 . TGCGCCAGCAGCCTGCCAGGAAGGGCAGATACGCAGTATTTT CASSLPGRADTQYF
. TRBJ2-5 TRBV11-2 . TGTGCCAGCAGCTTAGACCCAGGACACCAAGAGACCCAGTACTTC CASSLDPGHQETQYF
once TRBJ2-7 TRBV19 . TGTGCCAGTAGTTTACAGGGAGGGGCCGAGCAGTACTTC CASSLQGGAEQYF
. TRBJ2-2 TRBV19 TRBD2 TGTGCCAGTAGTAGAAGGAGGGGGACCTCCAGGACTAGCGGGAACACCGGGGAGCTGTTTTTT CASSRRRGTSRTSGNTGELFF
. TRBJ2-1 TRBV28 . TGTGCCAGCACCGACAGTCTCGATGAGCAGTTCTTC CASTDSLDEQFF
. TRBJ1-5 TRBV7-2 . TGTGCCAGCAGCCCGACCGGGACCCCGTCTGGTCAGCCCCAGCATTTT CASSPTGTPSGQPQHF
. TRBJ2-7 TRBV5-5 TRBD1 TGTGCCAGCAGCGGCTTCGGGACAGGTGACTACGAGCAGTACTTC CASSGFGTGDYEQYF
. TRBJ1-5 TRBV15 . TGTGCCACCAGCAGATGGTTAAGCAATCAGCCCCAGCATTTT CATSRWLSNQPQHF
. TRBJ1-4 TRBV27 TRBD1 TGTGCCAGCAGTCCGCACTTGACAGGGGGTGCTAATGAAAAACTGTTTTTT CASSPHLTGGANEKLFF
once TRBJ1-5 TRBV21-1 . TGTGCCAGCAGCGAGGGGCTACATTGGCATCATCAGCCCCAGCATTTT CASSEGLHWHHQPQHF
. TRBJ2-1 TRBV7-6 TRBD2 TGTGCCAGCAGCCCAACGCTTTCAGGGTTACCCCGGGAGGTAAAGCAGTTCTTC CASSPTLSGLPREVKQFF
. TRBJ1-1 TRBV5-1 . TGCGCCAGCAGCTACCGGACAGACACTGAAGCTTTCTTT CASSYRTDTEAFF
. TRBJ1-3 TRBV10-3 . TGTGCCATCAGTGAGTGGAAGGCGTTCTCTGGAAACACCATATATTTT CAISEWKAFSGNTIYF
. TRBJ1-2 TRBV7-2 . TGTGCCAGCAGTCTTCAACCGGGACAATCCCAGGGTGGCTACACCTTC CASSLQPGQSQGGYTF
. TRBJ2-1 TRBV6-5 . TGTGCCAGCAGCCGCGACAGTAGCTCCTACAATGAGCAGTTCTTC CASSRDSSSYNEQFF
. TRBJ2-1 TRBV7-9 TRBD2 TGTGCCAGCAGCCGGATAGCGGGAGCGACCTCCTACAATGAGCAGTTCTTC CASSRIAGATSYNEQFF
. TRBJ1-1 TRBV23-1 . TGCGCCAGCCCAAACAACAGGAGAACGAACACTGAAGCTTTCTTT CASPNNRRTNTEAFF
. TRBJ1-2 TRBV27 . TGTGCCAGCAGTCCCCGGGCAGGGGTGGCTATCTATGGCTACACCTTC CASSPRAGVAIYGYTF
. TRBJ2-7 TRBV27 TRBD2 TGTGCCAGCAGTTTGAAACTAGCGGGAGGCACTTATAGCTCCTACGAGCAGTACTTC CASSLKLAGGTYSSYEQYF
. TRBJ2-7 TRBV28 . TGTGCCAGCAGATCGATTAACTCCTACGAGCAGTACTTC CASRSINSYEQYF
. TRBJ2-3 TRBV4-1 . TGCGCCAGCAGCCAAGGCGCCGAGGTGGGGACAGATACGCAGTATTTT CASSQGAEVGTDTQYF
. TRBJ1-2 TRBV6-1 TRBD1 TGTGCCAGCAGAGGACAGGGATTAGGCTACACCTTC CASRGQGLGYTF
. TRBJ1-1 TRBV28 . TGTGCCAGCATCCCCGCGAGGGGGAGAAACACTGAAGCTTTCTTT CASIPARGRNTEAFF
. TRBJ2-1 TRBV28 TRBD2 TGTGCCAGCAGTCTGATACGGACTAGCGGCCCTGCCTTGGGGAATGAGCAGTTCTTC CASSLIRTSGPALGNEQFF
. TRBJ2-7 TRBV11-2 . TGTGCCAGCAGCGCCAGTTACGAGCAGTACTTC CASSASYEQYF
. TRBJ2-7 TRBV11-1 . TGTGCCAGCAGCGGAGGGTCCTTTACGGCCTACGAGCAGTACTTC CASSGGSFTAYEQYF
. TRBJ1-2 TRBV27 TRBD1 TGTGCCAGCAGTTCCGACAGGGGAGCTTTTACTAACTATGGCTACACCTTC CASSSDRGAFTNYGYTF
. TRBJ2-1 TRBV28 TRBD2 TGTGCCAGCAGCGGTACGGGACTAGCGTATGGTGAGCAGTTCTTC CASSGTGLAYGEQFF